This T cell receptor beta chain was identified during a study of cytomegalovirus exposure and HLA in healthy donors. This CDR3 region has 17 residues. V was trimmed by 5 bases and J by 5 bases, leaving 19 bases between them. CDR1 is MNHEY and CDR2 is SMNVEV in the germline V gene (reference sequence). Study-level findings and limits: Rarity marked most TCR sequences, yet some public TCRs occurred in many donors. Later analysis revealed greater clonal expansion in HLA-associated TCR beta chains than in equally common others.

On this clone: Its specificity is not known.

Amplification used 60 Vbeta primers and 13 Jbeta primers. Only in-frame clones appear in the TCRdb table, and some are missing; sequencing was by immunoSEQ multiplex PCR. The sample holds about 88,000 clones; around 90% are singletons and the top ten take roughly 2.2%. Sequenced material: PBMCs. The chain carries TRBV27 and TRBJ1-6; D gene unclear. The receptor was isolated from a man in his late teens or twenties in good health and CMV-seronegative. The CDR3 region has the DNA TGTGCCAGCAGTCTCAAAGCTCAGGCGGGTCATAATTCACCCCTCCACTTT. Protein product: CASSLKAQAGHNSPLHF.